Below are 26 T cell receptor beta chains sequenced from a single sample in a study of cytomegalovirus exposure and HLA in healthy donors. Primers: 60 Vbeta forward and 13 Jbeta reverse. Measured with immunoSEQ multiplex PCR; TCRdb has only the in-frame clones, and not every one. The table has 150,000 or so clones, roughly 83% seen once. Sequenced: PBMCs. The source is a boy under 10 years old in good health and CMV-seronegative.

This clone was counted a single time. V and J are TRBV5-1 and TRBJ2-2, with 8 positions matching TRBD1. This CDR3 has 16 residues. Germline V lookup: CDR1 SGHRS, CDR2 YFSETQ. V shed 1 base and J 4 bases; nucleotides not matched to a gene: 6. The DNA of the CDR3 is TGCGCCAGCAGCTTGCCCGGACAGGGCGGCACCGGGGAGCTGTTTTTT. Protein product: CASSLPGQGGTGELFF.

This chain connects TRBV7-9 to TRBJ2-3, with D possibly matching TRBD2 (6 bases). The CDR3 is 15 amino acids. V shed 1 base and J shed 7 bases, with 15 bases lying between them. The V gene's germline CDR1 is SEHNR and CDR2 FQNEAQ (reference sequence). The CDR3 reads CASSLDGTDGHTQYF. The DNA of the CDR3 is TGTGCCAGCAGCTTAGATGGGACTGATGGTCATACGCAGTATTTT.

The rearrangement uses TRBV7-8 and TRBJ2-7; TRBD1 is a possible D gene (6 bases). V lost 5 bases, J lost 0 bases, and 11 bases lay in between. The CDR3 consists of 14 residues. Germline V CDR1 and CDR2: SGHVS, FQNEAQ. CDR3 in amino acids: CASSPTGFSYEQYF. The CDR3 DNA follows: TGTGCCAGCAGCCCCACAGGGTTCTCCTACGAGCAGTACTTC.

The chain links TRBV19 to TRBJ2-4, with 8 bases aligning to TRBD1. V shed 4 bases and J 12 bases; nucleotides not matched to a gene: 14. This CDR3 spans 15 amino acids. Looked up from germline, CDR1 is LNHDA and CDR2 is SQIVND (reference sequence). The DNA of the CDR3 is TGTGCCAGTAGTACAGACCCCAGGGGGCTAGTGGATCAGTACTTC. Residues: CASSTDPRGLVDQYF.

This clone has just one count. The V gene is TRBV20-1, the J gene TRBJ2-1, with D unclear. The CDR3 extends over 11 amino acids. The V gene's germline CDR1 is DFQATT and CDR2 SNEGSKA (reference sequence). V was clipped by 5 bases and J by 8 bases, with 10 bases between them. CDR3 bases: TGCAGTGCTCGAGCAACTCATGAGCAGTTCTTC. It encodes CSARATHEQFF.

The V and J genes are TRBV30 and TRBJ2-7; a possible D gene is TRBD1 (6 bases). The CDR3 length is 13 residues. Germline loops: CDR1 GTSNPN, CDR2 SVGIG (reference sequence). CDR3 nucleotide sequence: TGTGCTTCTAACAGGGACCCTCCCTACGAGCAGTACTTC. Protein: CASNRDPPYEQYF. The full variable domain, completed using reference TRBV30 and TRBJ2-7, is SQTIHQWPATLVQPVGSPLSLECTVEGTSNPNLYWYRQAAGRGLQLLFYSVGIGQISSEVPQNLSASRPQDRQFILSSKKLLLSDSGFYLCASNRDPPYEQYFGPGTRLTVT.

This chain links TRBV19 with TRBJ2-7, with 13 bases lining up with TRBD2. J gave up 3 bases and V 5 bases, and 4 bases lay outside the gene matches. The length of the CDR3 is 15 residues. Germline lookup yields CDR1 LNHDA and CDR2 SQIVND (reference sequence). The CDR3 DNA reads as TGTGCCAGTAGTTCCGGGACTAGCGGGATCTACGAGCAGTACTTC. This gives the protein CASSSGTSGIYEQYF. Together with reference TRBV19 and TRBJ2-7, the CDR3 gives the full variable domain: DGGITQSPKYLFRKEGQNVTLSCEQNLNHDAMYWYRQDPGQGLRLIYYSQIVNDFQKGDIAEGYSVSREKKESFPLTVTSAQKNPTAFYLCASSSGTSGIYEQYFGPGTRLTVT.

The CDR3 DNA sequence: TGTGCCACCAAAGCGTATCCGAGAGGGACCGGGGAGCTGTTTTTT. Protein: CATKAYPRGTGELFF. The chain recombines TRBV6-5 with TRBJ2-2; TRBD2 is a possible D gene (5 bases). CDR1 is MNHEY and CDR2 is SVGAGI in the germline V gene. This CDR3 is built from 15 residues. Trimming took off 10 bases at V and 5 bases at J, with 20 bases between the two ends.

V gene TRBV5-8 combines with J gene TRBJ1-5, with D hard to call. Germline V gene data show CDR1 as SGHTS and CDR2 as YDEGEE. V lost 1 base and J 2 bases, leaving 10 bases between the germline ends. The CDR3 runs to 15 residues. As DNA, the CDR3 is TGTGCCAGCAGCTTGTATTGGCAGGGCAATCAGCCCCAGCATTTT. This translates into CASSLYWQGNQPQHF.

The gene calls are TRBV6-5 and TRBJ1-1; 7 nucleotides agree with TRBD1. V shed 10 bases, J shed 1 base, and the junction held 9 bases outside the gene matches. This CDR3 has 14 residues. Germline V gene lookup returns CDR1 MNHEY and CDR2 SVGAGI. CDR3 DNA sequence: TGTGCCACCTCCCCCGGACAGGAGAACACTGAAGCTTTCTTT. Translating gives CATSPGQENTEAFF.

The CDR3 DNA reads TGTGCCAGCAGCCCGATGGGGGCTTTCTCCTACGAGCAGTACTTC. Translating it yields CASSPMGAFSYEQYF. This chain connects TRBV5-6 to TRBJ2-7; the D gene is possibly TRBD1 (6 bases). This CDR3 is built from 15 residues. Looked up from germline, CDR1 is SGHDT and CDR2 is YYEEEE. The V end was cut by 4 bases, the J end by 0 bases, with 14 bases between.

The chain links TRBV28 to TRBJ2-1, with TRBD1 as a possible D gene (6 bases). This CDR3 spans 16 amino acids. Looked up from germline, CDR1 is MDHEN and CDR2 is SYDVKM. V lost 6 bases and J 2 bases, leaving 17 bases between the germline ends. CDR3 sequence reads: CASRLTTRGPYNEQFF. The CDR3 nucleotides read TGTGCCAGCAGGCTTACCACCAGGGGACCCTACAATGAGCAGTTCTTC.

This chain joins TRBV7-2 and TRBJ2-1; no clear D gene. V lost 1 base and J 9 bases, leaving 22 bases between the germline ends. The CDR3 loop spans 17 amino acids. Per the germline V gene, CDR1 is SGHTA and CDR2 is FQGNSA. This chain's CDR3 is CASSLGVGTVLGSEQFF. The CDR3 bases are TGTGCCAGCAGCTTAGGGGTCGGAACGGTCCTAGGCAGTGAGCAGTTCTTC.

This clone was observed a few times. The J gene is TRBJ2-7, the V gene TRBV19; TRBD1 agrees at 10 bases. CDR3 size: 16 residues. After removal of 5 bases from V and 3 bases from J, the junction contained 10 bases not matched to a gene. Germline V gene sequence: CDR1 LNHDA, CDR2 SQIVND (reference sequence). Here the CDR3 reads CASSLSLGTGVYEQYF. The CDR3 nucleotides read TGTGCCAGTAGTCTATCTCTAGGGACAGGGGTCTACGAGCAGTACTTC.

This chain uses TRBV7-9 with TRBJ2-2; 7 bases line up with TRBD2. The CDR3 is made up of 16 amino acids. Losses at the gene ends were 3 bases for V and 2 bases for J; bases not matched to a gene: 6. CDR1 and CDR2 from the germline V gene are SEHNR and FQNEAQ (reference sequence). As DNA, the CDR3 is TGTGCCAGCAGCTTGTGGCTAGCGGTCAACACCGGGGAGCTGTTTTTT. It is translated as CASSLWLAVNTGELFF.

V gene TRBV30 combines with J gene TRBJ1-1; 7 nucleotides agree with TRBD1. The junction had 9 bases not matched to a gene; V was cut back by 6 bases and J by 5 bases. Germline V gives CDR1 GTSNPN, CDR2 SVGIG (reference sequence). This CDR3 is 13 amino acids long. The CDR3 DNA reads TGTGCCTGCCAACAGGGGAGAGATACTGAAGCTTTCTTT. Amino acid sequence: CACQQGRDTEAFF.

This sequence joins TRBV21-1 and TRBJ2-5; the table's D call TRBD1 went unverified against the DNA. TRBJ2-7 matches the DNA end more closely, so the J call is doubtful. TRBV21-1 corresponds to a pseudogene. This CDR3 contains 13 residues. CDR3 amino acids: CARDGQGSYEQYF. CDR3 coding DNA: TGTGCCAGGGACGGACAGGGATCCTACGAGCAGTACTTC.

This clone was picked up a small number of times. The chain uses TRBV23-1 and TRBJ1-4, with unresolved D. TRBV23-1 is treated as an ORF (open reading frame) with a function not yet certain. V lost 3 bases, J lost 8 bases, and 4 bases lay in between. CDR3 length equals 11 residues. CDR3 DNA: TGCGCCAGCAGTCACGAGGAAAAACTGTTTTTT. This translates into CASSHEEKLFF.

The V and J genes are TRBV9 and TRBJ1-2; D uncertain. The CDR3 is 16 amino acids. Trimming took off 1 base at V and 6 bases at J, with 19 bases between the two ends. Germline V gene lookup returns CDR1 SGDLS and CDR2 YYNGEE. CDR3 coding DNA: TGTGCCAGCAGCGTAAGACCTACTCCACTAACTAATGGCTACACCTTC. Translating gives CASSVRPTPLTNGYTF. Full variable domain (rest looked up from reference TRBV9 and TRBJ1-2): DSGVTQTPKHLITATGQRVTLRCSPRSGDLSVYWYQQSLDQGLQFLIQYYNGEERAKGNILERFSAQQFPDLHSELNLSSLELGDSALYFCASSVRPTPLTNGYTFGSGTRLTVV.

Written as DNA, the CDR3 is TGTGCCAGCAGTGAAGATGGGGGCGGGTGGAATGAGCAGTTCTTC. Its protein product is CASSEDGGGWNEQFF. The rearrangement joins TRBV6-1 to TRBJ2-1; a possible D gene is TRBD1 (6 bases). Germline V gene sequence: CDR1 MNHNS, CDR2 SASEGT. Trimming cost V 1 base and J 7 bases, with 14 bases left between them. The CDR3 contains 15 residues.

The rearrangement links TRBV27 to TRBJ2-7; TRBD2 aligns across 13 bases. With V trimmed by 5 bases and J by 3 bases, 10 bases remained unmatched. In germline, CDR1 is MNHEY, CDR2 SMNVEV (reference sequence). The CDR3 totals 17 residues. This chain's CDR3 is CASSPSRTSGRVYEQYF. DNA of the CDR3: TGTGCCAGCAGTCCATCTCGGACTAGCGGGAGAGTCTACGAGCAGTACTTC.

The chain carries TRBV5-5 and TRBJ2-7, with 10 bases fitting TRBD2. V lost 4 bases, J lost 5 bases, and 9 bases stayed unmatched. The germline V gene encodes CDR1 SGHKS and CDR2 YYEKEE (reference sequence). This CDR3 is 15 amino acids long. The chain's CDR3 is CASSNGLAEANEQYF. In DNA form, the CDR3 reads TGTGCCAGCAGCAACGGACTAGCGGAAGCGAACGAGCAGTACTTC.

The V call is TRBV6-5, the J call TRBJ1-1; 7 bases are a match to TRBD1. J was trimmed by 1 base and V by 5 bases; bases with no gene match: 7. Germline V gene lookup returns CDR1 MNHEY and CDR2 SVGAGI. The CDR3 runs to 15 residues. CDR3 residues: CASSKRQGENTEAFF. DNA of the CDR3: TGTGCCAGCAGTAAAAGACAGGGTGAGAACACTGAAGCTTTCTTT.

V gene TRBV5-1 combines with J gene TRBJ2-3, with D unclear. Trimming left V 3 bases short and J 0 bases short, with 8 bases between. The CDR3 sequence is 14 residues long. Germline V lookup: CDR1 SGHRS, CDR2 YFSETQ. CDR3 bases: TGCGCCAGCAGCTCCCAAACTAGCACAGATACGCAGTATTTT. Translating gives CASSSQTSTDTQYF.

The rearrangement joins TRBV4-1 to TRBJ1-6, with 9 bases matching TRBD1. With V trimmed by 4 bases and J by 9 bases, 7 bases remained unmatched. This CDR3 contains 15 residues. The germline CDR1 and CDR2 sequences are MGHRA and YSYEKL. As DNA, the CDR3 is TGCGCCAGCAGCCCGACAGGGGGTGTGGGTTCACCCCTCCACTTT. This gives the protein CASSPTGGVGSPLHF.

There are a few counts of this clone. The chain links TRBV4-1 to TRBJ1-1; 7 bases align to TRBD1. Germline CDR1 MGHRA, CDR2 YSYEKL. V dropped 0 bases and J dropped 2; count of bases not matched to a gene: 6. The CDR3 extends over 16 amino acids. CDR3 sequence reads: CASSQEGTVSNTEAFF. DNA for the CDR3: TGCGCCAGCAGCCAAGAGGGGACAGTCTCAAACACTGAAGCTTTCTTT.